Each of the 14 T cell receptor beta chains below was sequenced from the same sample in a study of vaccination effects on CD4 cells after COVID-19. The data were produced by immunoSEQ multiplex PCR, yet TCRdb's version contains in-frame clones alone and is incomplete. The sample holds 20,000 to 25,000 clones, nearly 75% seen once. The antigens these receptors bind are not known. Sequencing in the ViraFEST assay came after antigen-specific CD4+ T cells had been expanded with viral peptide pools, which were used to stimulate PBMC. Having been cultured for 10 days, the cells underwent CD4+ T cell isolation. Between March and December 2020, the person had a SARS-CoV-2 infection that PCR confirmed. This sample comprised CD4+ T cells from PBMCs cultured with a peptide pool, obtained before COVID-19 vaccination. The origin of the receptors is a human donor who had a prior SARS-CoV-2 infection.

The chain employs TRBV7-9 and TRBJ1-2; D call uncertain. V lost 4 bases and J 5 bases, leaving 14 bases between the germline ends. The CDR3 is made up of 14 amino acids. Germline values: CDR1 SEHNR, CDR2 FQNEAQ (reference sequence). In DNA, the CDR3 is TGTGCCAGCAGCTCGGTCGGCATTCGGTATGGCTACACCTTC. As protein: CASSSVGIRYGYTF.

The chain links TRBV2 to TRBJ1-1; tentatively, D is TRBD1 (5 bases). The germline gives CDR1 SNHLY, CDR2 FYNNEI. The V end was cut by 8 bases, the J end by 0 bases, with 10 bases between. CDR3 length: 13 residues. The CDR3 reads CASGRDLNTEAFF. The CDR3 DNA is TGTGCCAGCGGGAGGGACCTGAACACTGAAGCTTTCTTT.

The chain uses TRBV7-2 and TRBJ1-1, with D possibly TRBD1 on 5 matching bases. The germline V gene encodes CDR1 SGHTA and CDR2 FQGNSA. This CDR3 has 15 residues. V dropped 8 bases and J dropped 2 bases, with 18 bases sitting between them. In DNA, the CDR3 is TGTGCCAGCGCGGGGTGGGGTGGGGGTAACACTGAAGCTTTCTTT. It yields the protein CASAGWGGGNTEAFF.

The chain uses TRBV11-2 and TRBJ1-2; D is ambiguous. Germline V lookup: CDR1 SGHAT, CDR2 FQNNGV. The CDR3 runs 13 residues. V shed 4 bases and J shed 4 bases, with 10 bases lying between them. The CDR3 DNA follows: TGTGCCAGCAGCTCCGGACTGGGCTATGGCTACACCTTC. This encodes CASSSGLGYGYTF.

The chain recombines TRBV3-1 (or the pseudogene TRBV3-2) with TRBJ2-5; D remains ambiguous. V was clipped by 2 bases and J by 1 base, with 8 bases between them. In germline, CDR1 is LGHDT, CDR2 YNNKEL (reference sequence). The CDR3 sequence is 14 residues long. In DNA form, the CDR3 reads TGTGCCAGCAGCCAATGGCCGCGCCAAGAGACCCAGTACTTC. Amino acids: CASSQWPRQETQYF.

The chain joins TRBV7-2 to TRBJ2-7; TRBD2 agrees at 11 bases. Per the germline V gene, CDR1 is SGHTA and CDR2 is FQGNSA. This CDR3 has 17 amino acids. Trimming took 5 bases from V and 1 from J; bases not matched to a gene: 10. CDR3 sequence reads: CASSPVAGGRGSYEQYF. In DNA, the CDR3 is TGTGCCAGCAGCCCCGTAGCGGGAGGGCGGGGATCCTACGAGCAGTACTTC.

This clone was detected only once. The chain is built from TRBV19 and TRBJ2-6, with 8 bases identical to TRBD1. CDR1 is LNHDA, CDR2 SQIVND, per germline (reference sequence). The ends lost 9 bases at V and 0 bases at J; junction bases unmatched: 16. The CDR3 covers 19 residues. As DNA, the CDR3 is TGTGCCAGCAGACGGGACAGGCCGTCTTCACTCTCTGGGGCCAACGTCCTGACTTTC. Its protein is CASRRDRPSSLSGANVLTF.

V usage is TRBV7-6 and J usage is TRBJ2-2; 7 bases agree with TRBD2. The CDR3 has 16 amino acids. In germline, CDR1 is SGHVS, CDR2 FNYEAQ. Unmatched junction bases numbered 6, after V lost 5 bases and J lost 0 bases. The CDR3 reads CASSPAGITNTGELFF. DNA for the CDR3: TGTGCCAGCAGCCCAGCGGGGATAACGAACACCGGGGAGCTGTTTTTT.

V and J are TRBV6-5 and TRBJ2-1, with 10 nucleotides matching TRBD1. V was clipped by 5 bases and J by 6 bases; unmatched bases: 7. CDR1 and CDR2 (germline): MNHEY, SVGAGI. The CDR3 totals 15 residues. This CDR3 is CASSPRDRGFNEQFF. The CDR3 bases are TGTGCCAGCAGTCCCCGGGACAGGGGCTTCAATGAGCAGTTCTTC.

The chain's CDR3 is CASSYTHRGYGYTF. CDR3 DNA sequence: TGTGCCAGCAGTTACACACACCGGGGATATGGCTACACCTTC. J is TRBJ1-2 and V is TRBV6-5; D not certain. Germline loops: CDR1 MNHEY, CDR2 SVGAGI. CDR3 length equals 14 residues. The ends were cut back, 2 bases at V and 5 bases at J, with 12 bases in the middle.

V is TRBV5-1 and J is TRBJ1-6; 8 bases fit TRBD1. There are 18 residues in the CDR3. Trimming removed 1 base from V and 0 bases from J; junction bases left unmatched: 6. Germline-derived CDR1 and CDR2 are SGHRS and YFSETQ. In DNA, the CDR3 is TGCGCCAGCAGCTTGAGCTGGGACAGGAGCTCCTATAATTCACCCCTCCACTTT. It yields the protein CASSLSWDRSSYNSPLHF.

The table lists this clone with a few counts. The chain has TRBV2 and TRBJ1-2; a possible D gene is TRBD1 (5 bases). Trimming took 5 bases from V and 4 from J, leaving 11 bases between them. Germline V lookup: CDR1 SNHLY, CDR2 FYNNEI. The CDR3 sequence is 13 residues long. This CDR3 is CASSQDNSYGYTF. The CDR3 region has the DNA TGTGCCAGCAGTCAGGACAATTCCTATGGCTACACCTTC. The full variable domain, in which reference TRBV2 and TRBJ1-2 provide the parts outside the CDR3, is EPEVTQTPSHQVTQMGQEVILRCVPISNHLYFYWYRQILGQKVEFLVSFYNNEISEKSEIFDDQFSVERPDGSNFTLKIRSTKLEDSAMYFCASSQDNSYGYTFGSGTRLTVV.

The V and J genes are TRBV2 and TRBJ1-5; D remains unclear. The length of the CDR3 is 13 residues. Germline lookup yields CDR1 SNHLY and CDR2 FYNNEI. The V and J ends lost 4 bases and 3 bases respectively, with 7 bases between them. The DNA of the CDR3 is TGTGCCAGCAGTGGGCAGGCCAATCAGCCCCAGCATTTT. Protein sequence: CASSGQANQPQHF.

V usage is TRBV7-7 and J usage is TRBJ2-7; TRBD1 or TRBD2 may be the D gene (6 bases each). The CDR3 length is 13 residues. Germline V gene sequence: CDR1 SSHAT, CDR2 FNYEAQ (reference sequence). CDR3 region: CARGFGGTGEQYF. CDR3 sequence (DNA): TGTGCTAGGGGGTTCGGGGGTACGGGGGAGCAGTACTTC.